This T cell receptor beta chain came from a study of blood T cell repertoires in COVID-19. Using immunoSEQ multiplex PCR, the repertoire was profiled, and TCRdb retains in-frame clones only, with some absent. The sample records 150,000 to 200,000 clones, roughly four fifths being singletons. Germline assignment: CDR1 LGHDT and CDR2 YNNKEL (reference sequence). V trimming: 4 bases; J trimming: 1 base; junction bases outside the gene matches: 6. The CDR3 runs 16 residues. The clonotype was recovered from a man aged 45-65 years who had recovered from COVID-19. Sequenced sample: PBMCs or T cells enriched from blood (not recorded which). The rearrangement links TRBV3-1 (or the pseudogene TRBV3-2) to TRBJ1-1; 10 nucleotides agree with TRBD1. The CDR3 loop reads CASSPTTGGRNTEAFF. CDR3 nucleotide sequence: TGTGCCAGCAGCCCGACGACAGGGGGCAGGAACACTGAAGCTTTCTTT.